The 21 T cell receptor beta chains in this list originate from one sample, sequenced in a study of blood T cell repertoires in COVID-19. The assay was immunoSEQ multiplex PCR, and TCRdb's table has in-frame clones only and misses some. The data show fewer than 110,000 clones, about four fifths seen once. Sequenced input: peripheral blood. Source of these receptors: a man aged 65 to 85 with acute or convalescent COVID-19.

This clone was observed once. This chain links TRBV7-6 with TRBJ2-6; possible D gene TRBD1, 6 bases. The germline V and J ends were trimmed by 2 bases and 2 bases, with 7 bases remaining between them. The CDR3 consists of 15 residues. The germline CDR1 and CDR2 sequences are SGHVS and FNYEAQ. CDR3 bases: TGTGCCAGCAGCTTAAGGGGGACTGGGGCCAACGTCCTGACTTTC. Its translation is CASSLRGTGANVLTF.

There are a few counts of this clone. This sequence joins TRBV18 and TRBJ1-3; D is uncertain. CDR1 is KGHSH and CDR2 is LQKENI in the germline V gene. This CDR3 is 16 amino acids long. V dropped 3 bases and J dropped 3 bases, with 15 bases sitting between them. CDR3 sequence reads: CASSPLGGLFGNTIYF. The CDR3 DNA sequence: TGTGCCAGCTCACCTCTGGGAGGGTTGTTTGGAAACACCATATATTTT.

The chain is built from TRBV7-2 and TRBJ2-1, with 8 bases fitting TRBD1. CDR1 is SGHTA, CDR2 FQGNSA, per germline. The CDR3 length is 16 residues. J gave up 8 bases and V 0 bases, and 9 bases lay outside the gene matches. The CDR3 nucleotides read TGTGCCAGCAGCTTAGCGCCCGGGACAGGTATGGATGAGCAGTTCTTC. This encodes CASSLAPGTGMDEQFF.

V is TRBV25-1 and J is TRBJ2-7; D gene ambiguous. Trimming took 9 bases from V and 4 from J, leaving 10 bases between them. This CDR3 has 11 amino acids. CDR1 is MGHDK and CDR2 is SYGVNS in the germline V gene. CDR3 sequence (DNA): TGTGCCAGTCGCGGAGATTACGAGCAGTACTTC. It codes for CASRGDYEQYF.

V gene TRBV9 combines with J gene TRBJ1-4; D is possibly TRBD1 (5 bases). Trimming left V 2 bases short and J 8 bases short, with 25 bases between. Germline CDR1 is SGDLS and CDR2 is YYNGEE. The CDR3 contains 18 residues. For the CDR3, the DNA is TGTGCCAGCAGCGTGCAGGGAGGGAAACTGGGGTCTGAGGAAAAACTGTTTTTT. Translation gives CASSVQGGKLGSEEKLFF.

J is TRBJ2-2 and V is TRBV27; TRBD2 aligns across 11 bases. CDR3 length: 15 residues. Germline CDR1 is MNHEY and CDR2 is SMNVEV (reference sequence). With V trimmed by 2 bases and J by 6 bases, 2 bases remained unmatched. The CDR3 reads CASSLTSGGAGELFF. The CDR3 DNA follows: TGTGCCAGCAGTTTAACTAGCGGGGGTGCCGGGGAGCTGTTTTTT.

The rearrangement uses TRBV6-6 and TRBJ1-5, with 12 positions matching TRBD1. V lost 5 bases and J lost 3; bases outside the gene matches: 11. This CDR3 has 18 amino acids. CDR1 is MNHNY, CDR2 SVGAGI, per germline (reference sequence). This CDR3 reads CASSPPTGQGAPNQPQHF. CDR3 nucleotide sequence: TGTGCCAGCAGTCCCCCAACGGGACAGGGGGCGCCCAATCAGCCCCAGCATTTT.

This clone was counted a few times. This chain links TRBV6-6 with TRBJ2-2; TRBD2 is a possible D gene (6 bases). The CDR3 covers 15 residues. Trimming stripped 5 bases from V and 2 bases from J, with 12 bases between. Per the germline V gene, CDR1 is MNHNY and CDR2 is SVGAGI (reference sequence). Written as DNA, the CDR3 is TGTGCCAGCAGTAGTACGGGAGCAAACACCGGGGAGCTGTTTTTT. Translated: CASSSTGANTGELFF.

This clone occurred a few times. The chain recombines TRBV18 with TRBJ1-2; maybe TRBD1 (6 bases). The CDR3 has 13 amino acids. V was trimmed by 3 bases and J by 8 bases, leaving 13 bases between them. Germline V gene lookup returns CDR1 KGHSH and CDR2 LQKENI. The CDR3 sequence is CASSPTGDVGYTF. In DNA, the CDR3 is TGTGCCAGCTCACCGACAGGAGATGTAGGCTACACCTTC.

The CDR3 here is CSVVGASGTGELFF. The DNA for the CDR3 is TGCAGCGTTGTGGGGGCCTCGGGCACCGGGGAGCTGTTTTTT. V is TRBV29-1 and J is TRBJ2-2; D possibly corresponds to TRBD1 (6 bases). CDR3 length: 14 amino acids. V was trimmed by 4 bases and J by 4 bases, leaving 13 bases between them. Per germline, CDR1 SQVTM and CDR2 ANQGSEA.

The gene calls are TRBV12-3 or TRBV12-4 and TRBJ2-7; perhaps TRBD1 as D (5 bases). The V gene lost 6 bases and the J gene lost 3 bases, with 12 bases spanning the gap. The CDR3 sequence is 13 residues long. The CDR3, as DNA: TGTGCCAGCAGCAAAGGACATATCTACGAGCAGTACTTC. Residues: CASSKGHIYEQYF.

The V gene is TRBV13, the J gene TRBJ1-6, with a tentative D call TRBD1 (5 bases). V lost 0 bases and J 2 bases, leaving 11 bases between the germline ends. Germline CDR1 and CDR2: PRHDT and FYEKMQ (reference sequence). This CDR3 is built from 17 residues. CDR3: CASSLGGTGAYNSPLHF. The CDR3 nucleotides are TGTGCCAGCAGCTTAGGAGGTACGGGGGCCTATAATTCACCCCTCCACTTT.

The chain links TRBV3-1 (or the pseudogene TRBV3-2) to TRBJ1-5; D gene unclear. This CDR3 spans 15 amino acids. Trimming shortened V by 1 base and J by 3 bases, and 10 bases separated the two germline ends. The germline CDR1 and CDR2 sequences are LGHDT and YNNKEL (reference sequence). The DNA of the CDR3 is TGTGCCAGCAGCCAAGGATTGGGCATCAATCAGCCCCAGCATTTT. Translation: CASSQGLGINQPQHF.

The gene calls are TRBV29-1 and TRBJ2-1; 13 bases agree with TRBD2. The CDR3 length is 13 residues. Unmatched junction bases numbered 4, after V lost 6 bases and J lost 8 bases. Germline CDR1 is SQVTM and CDR2 is ANQGSEA. The CDR3 spells CSVGTSGAHEQFF. The CDR3 DNA follows: TGCAGCGTCGGGACTAGCGGGGCTCATGAGCAGTTCTTC.

The chain uses TRBV20-1 and TRBJ2-5; D is possibly TRBD1 (6 bases). CDR3 size: 11 residues. With 6 bases removed from V and 3 bases from J, the gap between germline ends came to 8 bases. Germline CDR1 and CDR2: DFQATT and SNEGSKA (reference sequence). The CDR3 protein is CSAHREETQYF. The CDR3 nucleotides read TGCAGTGCCCACAGGGAAGAGACCCAGTACTTC.

V gene TRBV11-1 combines with J gene TRBJ2-2; D is ambiguous. The length of the CDR3 is 13 residues. Trimming took 3 bases from V and 3 from J, leaving 5 bases between them. Germline V gene data show CDR1 as SGHAT and CDR2 as FQDESV (reference sequence). As DNA, the CDR3 is TGTGCCAGCAGCTTTGCGTACACCGGGGAGCTGTTTTTT. This encodes CASSFAYTGELFF.

The chain combines TRBV6-1 with TRBJ1-6; TRBD1 matches at 7 bases. In germline, CDR1 is MNHNS, CDR2 SASEGT. The CDR3 is 14 residues long. Losses at the gene ends were 1 base for V and 10 bases for J; bases not matched to a gene: 4. The CDR3 is CASSEEGGRSPLHF. The CDR3 DNA is TGTGCCAGCAGTGAAGAAGGGGGCCGGTCACCCCTCCACTTT.

The chain recombines TRBV11-2 with TRBJ1-4, with no clear D. V gave up 5 bases and J gave up 4 bases, with 11 bases separating them. The CDR3 has 14 residues. Per germline, CDR1 SGHAT and CDR2 FQNNGV. CDR3 coding DNA: TGTGCCAGCAGCCAAGAGGTCCGTAATGAAAAACTGTTTTTT. It translates to CASSQEVRNEKLFF. Full variable domain (outside the CDR3, taken from reference TRBV11-2 and TRBJ1-4): EAGVAQSPRYKIIEKRQSVAFWCNPISGHATLYWYQQILGQGPKLLIQFQNNGVVDDSQLPKDRFSAERLKGVDSTLKIQPAKLEDSAVYLCASSQEVRNEKLFFGSGTQLSVL.

CDR3: CASSEGTGVSGNTIYF. CDR3 nucleotides: TGTGCCAGTAGTGAAGGGACAGGGGTCTCTGGAAACACCATATATTTT. V is TRBV19 and J is TRBJ1-3; 10 bases agree with TRBD1. Trimming cost V 5 bases and J 0 bases; bases outside gene matches: 4. CDR1 and CDR2 (germline): LNHDA, SQIVND (reference sequence). The CDR3 length is 16 residues.

V and J are TRBV15 and TRBJ1-2, with D unresolved. The germline V gene encodes CDR1 LNHNV and CDR2 YYDKDF (reference sequence). The germline V and J ends were trimmed by 0 bases and 3 bases, with 8 bases remaining between them. CDR3 length: 14 amino acids. CDR3 nucleotides: TGTGCCACCAGCAGAGATCTCCAGGACTATGGCTACACCTTC. Protein product: CATSRDLQDYGYTF.

The rearrangement uses TRBV7-2 and TRBJ1-6, with D unresolved. The V and J ends lost 5 bases and 9 bases respectively, with 11 bases between them. The CDR3 is made up of 13 amino acids. The germline gives CDR1 SGHTA, CDR2 FQGNSA. The CDR3 loop reads CASSPQAGSPLHF. The CDR3 DNA sequence: TGTGCCAGCAGCCCCCAGGCCGGTTCACCCCTCCACTTT.